Following are 26 T cell receptor beta chains from one sample sequenced in a study of identical twins. TCRdb re-called the 5' RACE reads through MiXCR, storing one row per CDR3 protein. Found here are hundreds of thousands of distinct CDR3 sequences, around 8.6% of them singletons; the top ten hold around 0.98%. These data are also associated with another study on yellow fever vaccine responses in identical twins.

Input material: PBMCs. The receptors stem from a woman between 18 and 30 years old in good health.

This clonotype was recorded a few times. The rearrangement joins TRBV12-3 or TRBV12-4 to TRBJ2-1; tentatively, D is TRBD1 (6 bases). The CDR3 is 15 residues long. V lost 6 bases and J lost 6, with 18 bases in between. The CDR3 is CASSSSDSPVNEQFF. For the CDR3, the DNA is TGTGCCAGCAGCTCTTCGGACAGCCCTGTCAATGAGCAGTTCTTC.

V is TRBV20-1 and J is TRBJ1-2; D is possibly TRBD1 (5 bases). The CDR3 loop spans 14 amino acids. V dropped 4 bases and J dropped 1 base, with 13 bases sitting between them. Germline assignment: CDR1 DFQATT and CDR2 SNEGSKA (reference sequence). CDR3 sequence: CSAIGGTVNYGYTF. The CDR3 DNA reads TGCAGTGCTATTGGAGGGACGGTTAACTATGGCTACACCTTC.

This clonotype was counted only a few times. This rearrangement joins TRBV3-1 to TRBJ2-3, with D perhaps TRBD2 (5 bases). V lost 4 bases and J 3 bases, leaving 23 bases between the germline ends. The germline V gene has CDR1 LGHDT and CDR2 YNNKEL (reference sequence). The CDR3 sequence is 18 residues long. CDR3 sequence (DNA): TGTGCCAGCAGCCGCCCAAGGGAGCAAACGGGATTTACAGATACGCAGTATTTT. It is translated as CASSRPREQTGFTDTQYF.

The chain is built from TRBV5-1 and TRBJ2-5, with 9 bases identical to TRBD1. CDR3 size: 16 residues. Germline values: CDR1 SGHRS, CDR2 YFSETQ. Trimming at V came to 3 bases and at J to 2 bases, leaving 8 bases not matched to a gene. The CDR3 bases are TGCGCCAGCAGCTCCGGGACAGGGAGAAGACAAGAGACCCAGTACTTC. This sequence encodes CASSSGTGRRQETQYF. Supplemented by reference TRBV5-1 and TRBJ2-5, the full variable domain reads KAGVTQTPRYLIKTRGQQVTLSCSPISGHRSVSWYQQTPGQGLQFLFEYFSETQRNKGNFPGRFSGRQFSNSRSEMNVSTLELGDSALYLCASSSGTGRRQETQYFGPGTRLLVL.

This clonotype was counted many times. The chain links TRBV12-3 or TRBV12-4 to TRBJ2-1; D might be TRBD2 (6 bases). The CDR3 consists of 15 residues. The germline V and J ends were trimmed by 3 bases and 6 bases, with 15 bases remaining between them. CDR3 coding DNA: TGTGCCAGCAGTTTCACGGCGGGACGGTTCAATGAGCAGTTCTTC. Residues: CASSFTAGRFNEQFF.

This clonotype has just a few counts. The rearrangement uses TRBV20-1 and TRBJ2-3; TRBD2 matches 9 bases. The ends lost 5 bases at V and 0 bases at J; junction bases unmatched: 6. The CDR3 is 15 amino acids. CDR1 DFQATT and CDR2 SNEGSKA come from the germline V gene (reference sequence). CDR3 region: CSAGETSGSTDTQYF. The CDR3 DNA is TGCAGTGCTGGGGAGACTAGCGGTAGCACAGATACGCAGTATTTT.

J is TRBJ2-3 and V is TRBV20-1; tentatively, D is TRBD1 (6 bases). Trimming removed 1 base from V and 2 bases from J, with 19 bases in between. Per germline, CDR1 DFQATT and CDR2 SNEGSKA (reference sequence). This CDR3 has 17 residues. The CDR3 DNA is TGCAGTGCTAGAGTAGGTTTTGGGCAGGGGTACACAGATACGCAGTATTTT. Translation: CSARVGFGQGYTDTQYF.

In this sample, this clonotype turned up many times. The rearrangement uses TRBV7-2 and TRBJ2-7; D is perhaps TRBD2 (7 bases). V lost 4 bases and J 0 bases, leaving 16 bases between the germline ends. The CDR3 extends over 16 amino acids. Per germline, CDR1 SGHTA and CDR2 FQGNSA. The CDR3, as DNA: TGTGCCAGCAGCTCTAGAGGGGGACTACCCTCCTACGAGCAGTACTTC. Its translation is CASSSRGGLPSYEQYF.

This clonotype was seen a handful of times. The chain employs TRBV15 and TRBJ2-1; 12 bases are shared with TRBD2. V was pared by 0 bases and J by 1 base, with 16 bases of the junction left unmatched. The CDR3 runs 22 residues. In germline, CDR1 is LNHNV, CDR2 YYDKDF (reference sequence). The CDR3 DNA is TGTGCCACCAGCAGAGATAGGGAGACTAGCGGGGGCAAGGTTGGGTCCTACAATGAGCAGTTCTTC. Its protein product is CATSRDRETSGGKVGSYNEQFF.

The sample holds a few counts of this clonotype. This chain joins TRBV5-6 and TRBJ2-2; possible D gene TRBD2, 5 bases. CDR1 is SGHDT, CDR2 YYEEEE, per germline. The CDR3 extends over 18 amino acids. V shed 4 bases and J shed 4 bases, with 23 bases lying between them. The CDR3 DNA is TGTGCCAGCAGCGTACGGGATCTCTCTAAGTTGGGCACCGGGGAGCTGTTTTTT. As protein: CASSVRDLSKLGTGELFF.

At least ten counts were recorded for this clonotype. The CDR3 region has the DNA TGTGCCAGCAGTGAATATCCCATCAGTGAGCAGTTCTTC. This encodes CASSEYPISEQFF. The rearrangement links TRBV25-1 to TRBJ2-1, with D hard to call. The germline V and J ends were trimmed by 0 bases and 9 bases, with 9 bases remaining between them. CDR1 and CDR2 (germline): MGHDK, SYGVNS. This CDR3 is 13 amino acids long. Full variable domain (rest looked up from reference TRBV25-1 and TRBJ2-1): EADIYQTPRYLVIGTGKKITLECSQTMGHDKMYWYQQDPGMELHLIHYSYGVNSTEKGDLSSESTVSRIRTEHFPLTLESARPSHTSQYLCASSEYPISEQFFGPGTRLTVL.

J is TRBJ1-2 and V is TRBV7-6; D is unclear. The CDR3 runs to 15 residues. Germline assignment: CDR1 SGHVS and CDR2 FNYEAQ. Deletions cut 5 bases from V and 3 bases from J, with 16 bases between. CDR3 amino acids: CASSPGRDRYYGYTF. CDR3 DNA: TGTGCCAGCAGCCCAGGACGGGATCGGTACTATGGCTACACCTTC.

J is TRBJ2-1 and V is TRBV7-9, with D possibly being TRBD2 (6 bases). The CDR3 totals 15 residues. V was pared by 3 bases and J by 5 bases, with 14 bases between. The germline CDR1 and CDR2 sequences are SEHNR and FQNEAQ (reference sequence). The DNA of the CDR3 is TGTGCCAGCAGCTTCTCCGGGAGAACCAACAATGAGCAGTTCTTC. Translating it yields CASSFSGRTNNEQFF. Supplemented by reference TRBV7-9 and TRBJ2-1, the full variable domain reads DTGVSQNPRHKITKRGQNVTFRCDPISEHNRLYWYRQTLGQGPEFLTYFQNEAQLEKSRLLSDRFSAERPKGSFSTLEIQRTEQGDSAMYLCASSFSGRTNNEQFFGPGTRLTVL.

The chain joins TRBV24-1 to TRBJ2-1; D is perhaps TRBD1 (6 bases). Germline loops: CDR1 KGHDR, CDR2 SFDVKD. V shed 0 bases and J shed 2 bases, with 16 bases lying between them. This CDR3 is 18 amino acids long. CDR3 sequence reads: CATSDLQGITGTYNEQFF. The CDR3 region has the DNA TGTGCCACCAGTGATTTGCAAGGGATAACAGGGACCTACAATGAGCAGTTCTTC.

In this sample, this clonotype turned up a few times. J is TRBJ2-7 and V is TRBV12-3 or TRBV12-4; D is unclear. Trimming removed 4 bases from V and 0 bases from J, with 7 bases in between. This CDR3 contains 13 residues. CDR3 region: CASSWALSYEQYF. DNA for the CDR3: TGTGCCAGCAGTTGGGCCCTCTCCTACGAGCAGTACTTC.

There are a few counts of this clonotype. The chain links TRBV3-1 to TRBJ2-3, with 14 bases aligning to TRBD2. J gave up 0 bases and V 2 bases, and 7 bases lay outside the gene matches. Germline V gene lookup returns CDR1 LGHDT and CDR2 YNNKEL (reference sequence). CDR3 length equals 19 residues. This CDR3 is CASSQLGLAGGLSTDTQYF. In DNA form, the CDR3 reads TGTGCCAGCAGCCAACTTGGACTAGCGGGAGGCCTTAGCACAGATACGCAGTATTTT.

This clonotype was seen ten or more times. The chain combines TRBV9 with TRBJ2-5; D not certain. The germline V and J ends were trimmed by 1 base and 1 base, with 5 bases remaining between them. Germline assignment: CDR1 SGDLS and CDR2 YYNGEE. The length of the CDR3 is 13 residues. The CDR3: CASSVSPQETQYF. The CDR3 coding sequence is TGTGCCAGCAGCGTATCCCCCCAAGAGACCCAGTACTTC.

This chain links TRBV10-3 with TRBJ2-5; 16 bases align to TRBD2. This CDR3 is built from 17 residues. Germline values: CDR1 ENHRY, CDR2 SYGVKD. The V segment lost 4 bases and the J segment 2 bases; nucleotides outside the gene matches: 4. The CDR3 is CAISGGTSGGDQETQYF. CDR3 DNA: TGTGCCATCAGTGGTGGGACTAGCGGGGGGGATCAAGAGACCCAGTACTTC.

This clonotype showed up just a few times. This chain joins TRBV7-9 and TRBJ2-2, with unresolved D. V lost 2 bases to trimming and J lost 4 bases, with 8 bases between them. CDR1 SEHNR and CDR2 FQNEAQ come from the germline V gene (reference sequence). The CDR3 is 14 residues long. The CDR3 DNA is TGTGCCAGCAGCTTAACAGAATCCACCGGGGAGCTGTTTTTT. It yields the protein CASSLTESTGELFF.

This clonotype was found a few times. CDR3 DNA sequence: TGCAGTGCCCCTCCTAGCGGAGGCGCCTACGAGCAGTACTTC. Translated: CSAPPSGGAYEQYF. This chain links TRBV20-1 with TRBJ2-7; 7 bases are a match to TRBD2. Germline lookup yields CDR1 DFQATT and CDR2 SNEGSKA (reference sequence). V shed 6 bases, J shed 2 bases, and the junction held 10 bases outside the gene matches. The CDR3 length is 14 residues.

This clonotype was observed a handful of times. The chain joins TRBV27 to TRBJ2-7, with 7 positions matching TRBD1. Germline trimming cut 2 bases from V and 2 bases from J; bases unmatched to any gene: 9. The CDR3 consists of 16 residues. Per germline, CDR1 MNHEY and CDR2 SMNVEV (reference sequence). CDR3 region: CASSLVLGQATYEQYF. The CDR3 coding sequence is TGTGCCAGCAGTTTAGTGTTAGGACAGGCCACCTACGAGCAGTACTTC.

This clonotype has a handful of counts. This sequence joins TRBV30 and TRBJ2-4, with D unclear. With 3 bases removed from V and 7 bases from J, the gap between germline ends came to 7 bases. Germline CDR1 reads GTSNPN; CDR2 reads SVGIG (reference sequence). This CDR3 spans 11 amino acids. The DNA of the CDR3 is TGTGCCTGGAGCTCCTCGAACATTCAGTACTTC. Encoded protein: CAWSSSNIQYF.

This clonotype was detected many times. V usage is TRBV27 and J usage is TRBJ2-7; 8 bases fit TRBD1. The V gene end was trimmed by 5 bases and the J gene end by 5 bases; junction bases not matched to a gene: 11. Germline V lookup: CDR1 MNHEY, CDR2 SMNVEV (reference sequence). This CDR3 contains 15 residues. The DNA for the CDR3 is TGTGCCAGCAGTCCAAGGACAGGGCTCTTCGACGAGCAGTACTTC. Translated: CASSPRTGLFDEQYF.

This clonotype showed up many times. The chain employs TRBV5-1 and TRBJ2-2; TRBD2 is a possible D gene (5 bases). V gave up 4 bases and J gave up 11 bases, with 9 bases separating them. Germline CDR1 is SGHRS and CDR2 is YFSETQ. The CDR3 extends over 11 amino acids. The CDR3 coding sequence is TGCGCCAGCAGCGGCCGGGAAGAGCTGTTTTTT. Translation: CASSGREELFF.

There are a few counts of this clonotype. The chain recombines TRBV7-2 with TRBJ2-4, with 8 bases lining up with TRBD2. This CDR3 contains 16 residues. Looked up from germline, CDR1 is SGHTA and CDR2 is FQGNSA. V was clipped by 2 bases and J by 4 bases; unmatched bases: 7. The CDR3 is CASSLNRAGAKNIQYF. The DNA of the CDR3 is TGTGCCAGCAGCTTAAATCGAGCGGGAGCTAAAAACATTCAGTACTTC.

This clonotype was found a few times. The chain employs TRBV20-1 and TRBJ2-3, with 11 nucleotides matching TRBD2. The CDR3 is made up of 18 amino acids. The V gene's germline CDR1 is DFQATT and CDR2 SNEGSKA (reference sequence). The junction had 14 bases not matched to a gene; V was cut back by 6 bases and J by 0 bases. The CDR3 loop is CSAHATQTSGDSTDTQYF. The CDR3 DNA sequence: TGCAGTGCACACGCAACCCAGACTAGCGGGGATAGCACAGATACGCAGTATTTT.